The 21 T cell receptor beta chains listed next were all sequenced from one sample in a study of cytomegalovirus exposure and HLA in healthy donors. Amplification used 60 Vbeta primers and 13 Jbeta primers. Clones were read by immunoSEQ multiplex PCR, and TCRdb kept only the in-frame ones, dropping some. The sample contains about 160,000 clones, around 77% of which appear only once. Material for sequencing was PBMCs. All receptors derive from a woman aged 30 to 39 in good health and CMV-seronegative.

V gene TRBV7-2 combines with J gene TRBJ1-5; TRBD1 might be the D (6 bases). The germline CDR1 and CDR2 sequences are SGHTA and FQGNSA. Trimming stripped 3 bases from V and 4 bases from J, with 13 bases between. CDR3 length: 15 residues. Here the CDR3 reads CASSFGGGGNQPQHF. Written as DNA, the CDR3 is TGTGCCAGCAGCTTTGGGGGAGGGGGAAATCAGCCCCAGCATTTT.

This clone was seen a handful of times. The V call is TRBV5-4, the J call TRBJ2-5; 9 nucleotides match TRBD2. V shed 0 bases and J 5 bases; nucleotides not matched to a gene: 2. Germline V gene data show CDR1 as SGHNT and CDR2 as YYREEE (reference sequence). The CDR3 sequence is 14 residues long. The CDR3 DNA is TGTGCCAGCAGCTTGGGTCTAGCGGGGGAGACCCAGTACTTC. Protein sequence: CASSLGLAGETQYF.

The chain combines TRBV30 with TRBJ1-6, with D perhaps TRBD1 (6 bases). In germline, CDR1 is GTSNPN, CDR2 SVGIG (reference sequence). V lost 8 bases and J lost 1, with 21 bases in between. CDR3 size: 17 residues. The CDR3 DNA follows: TGTGCCGCTCCACAGGGATTAGGGAGTTCCTATAATTCACCCCTCCACTTT. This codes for CAAPQGLGSSYNSPLHF.

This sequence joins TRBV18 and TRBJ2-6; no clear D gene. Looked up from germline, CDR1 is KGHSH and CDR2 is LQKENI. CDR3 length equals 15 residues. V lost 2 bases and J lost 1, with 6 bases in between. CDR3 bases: TGTGCCAGCTCACCATCTCGGTCTGGGGCCAACGTCCTGACTTTC. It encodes CASSPSRSGANVLTF. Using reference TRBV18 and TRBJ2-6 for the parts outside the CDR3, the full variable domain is NAGVMQNPRHLVRRRGQEARLRCSPMKGHSHVYWYRQLPEEGLKFMVYLQKENIIDESGMPKERFSAEFPKEGPSILRIQQVVRGDSAAYFCASSPSRSGANVLTFGAGSRLTVL.

This CDR3 reads CASSRTGTGENEQFF. The CDR3 coding sequence is TGTGCCAGCAGTCGTACCGGGACAGGGGAAAATGAGCAGTTCTTC. The chain couples TRBV7-2 to TRBJ2-1; 10 bases line up with TRBD1. V trimming: 6 bases; J trimming: 7 bases; junction bases outside the gene matches: 9. The germline gives CDR1 SGHTA, CDR2 FQGNSA. The CDR3 is 15 residues long. Combining the CDR3 with reference TRBV7-2 and TRBJ2-1 gives the whole variable domain GAGVSQSPSNKVTEKGKDVELRCDPISGHTALYWYRQSLGQGLEFLIYFQGNSAPDKSGLPSDRFSAERTGGSVSTLTIQRTQQEDSAVYLCASSRTGTGENEQFFGPGTRLTVL.

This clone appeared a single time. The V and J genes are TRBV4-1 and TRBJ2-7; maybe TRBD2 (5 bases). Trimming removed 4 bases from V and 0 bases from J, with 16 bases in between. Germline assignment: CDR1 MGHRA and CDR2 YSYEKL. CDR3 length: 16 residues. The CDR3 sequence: CASSLERTPSSYEQYF. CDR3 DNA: TGCGCCAGCAGCCTCGAACGGACTCCAAGCTCCTACGAGCAGTACTTC.

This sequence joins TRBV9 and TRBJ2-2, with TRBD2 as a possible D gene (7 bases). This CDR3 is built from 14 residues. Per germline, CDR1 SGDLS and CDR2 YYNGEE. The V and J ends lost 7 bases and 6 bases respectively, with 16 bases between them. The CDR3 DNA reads TGTGCCAGCCGCATCGGGGGGCACTCCGGGGAGCTGTTTTTT. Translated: CASRIGGHSGELFF.

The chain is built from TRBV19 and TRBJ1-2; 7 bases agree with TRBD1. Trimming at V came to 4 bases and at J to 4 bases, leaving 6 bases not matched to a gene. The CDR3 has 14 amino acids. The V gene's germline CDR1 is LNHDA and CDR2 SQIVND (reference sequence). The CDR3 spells CASSTTGTTYGYTF. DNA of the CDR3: TGTGCCAGTAGTACGACAGGGACAACCTATGGCTACACCTTC.

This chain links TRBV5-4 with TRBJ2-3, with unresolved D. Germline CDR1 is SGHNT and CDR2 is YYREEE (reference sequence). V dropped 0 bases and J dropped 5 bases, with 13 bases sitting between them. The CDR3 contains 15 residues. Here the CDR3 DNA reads TGTGCCAGCAGCTTGGCCCGGCCGTCGGGAGATACGCAGTATTTT. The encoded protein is CASSLARPSGDTQYF.

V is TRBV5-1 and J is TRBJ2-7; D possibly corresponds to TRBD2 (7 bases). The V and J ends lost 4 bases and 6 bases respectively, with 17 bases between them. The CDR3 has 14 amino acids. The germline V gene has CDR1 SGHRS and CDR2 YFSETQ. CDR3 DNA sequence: TGCGCCAGCAGCCCATCTAGTCGGGGGGCCGAGCAGTACTTC. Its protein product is CASSPSSRGAEQYF.

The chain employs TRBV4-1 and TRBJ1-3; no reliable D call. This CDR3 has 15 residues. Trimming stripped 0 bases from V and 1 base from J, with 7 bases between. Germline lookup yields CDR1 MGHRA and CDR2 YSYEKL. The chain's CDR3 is CASSQDHSSGNTIYF. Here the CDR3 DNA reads TGCGCCAGCAGCCAAGATCACAGTTCTGGAAACACCATATATTTT.

The CDR3 sequence: CASSRGGSTDTQYF. CDR3 nucleotide sequence: TGCGCCAGCAGCCGCGGGGGAAGCACAGATACGCAGTATTTT. V is TRBV5-1 and J is TRBJ2-3; 7 bases match TRBD2. The CDR3 spans 14 residues. The J segment lost 0 bases and the V segment lost 4 bases, leaving 2 bases of the junction unmatched. Germline V lookup: CDR1 SGHRS, CDR2 YFSETQ.

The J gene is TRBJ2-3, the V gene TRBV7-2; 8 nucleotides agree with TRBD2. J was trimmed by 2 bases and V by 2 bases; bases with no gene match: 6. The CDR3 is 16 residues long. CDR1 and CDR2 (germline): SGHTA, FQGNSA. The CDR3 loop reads CASSLQAGATTDTQYF. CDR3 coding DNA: TGTGCCAGCAGCTTACAAGCGGGGGCGACCACAGATACGCAGTATTTT.

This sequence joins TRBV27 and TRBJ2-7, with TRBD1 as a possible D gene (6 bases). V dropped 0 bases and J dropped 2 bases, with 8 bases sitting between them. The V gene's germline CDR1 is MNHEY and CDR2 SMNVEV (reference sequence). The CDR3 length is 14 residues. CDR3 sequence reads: CASSLSQGTYEQYF. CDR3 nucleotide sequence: TGTGCCAGCAGTTTATCTCAGGGGACCTACGAGCAGTACTTC.

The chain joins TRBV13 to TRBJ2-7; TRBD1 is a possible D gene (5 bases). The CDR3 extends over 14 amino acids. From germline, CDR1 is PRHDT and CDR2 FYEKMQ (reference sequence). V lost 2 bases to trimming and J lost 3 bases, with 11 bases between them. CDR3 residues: CASSLHLTVYEQYF. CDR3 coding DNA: TGTGCCAGCAGCTTACATTTGACAGTCTACGAGCAGTACTTC.

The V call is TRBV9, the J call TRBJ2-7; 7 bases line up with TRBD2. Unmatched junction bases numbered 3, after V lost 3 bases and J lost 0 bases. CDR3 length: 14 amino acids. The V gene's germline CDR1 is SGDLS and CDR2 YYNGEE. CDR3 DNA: TGTGCCAGCAGCGACGGGGGGATCTCCTACGAGCAGTACTTC. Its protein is CASSDGGISYEQYF.

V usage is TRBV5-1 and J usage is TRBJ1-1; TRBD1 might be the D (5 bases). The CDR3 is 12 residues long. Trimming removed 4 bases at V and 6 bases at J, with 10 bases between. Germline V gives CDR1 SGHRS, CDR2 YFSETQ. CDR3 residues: CASSAGLSEAFF. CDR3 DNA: TGCGCCAGCAGCGCGGGACTCTCTGAAGCTTTCTTT. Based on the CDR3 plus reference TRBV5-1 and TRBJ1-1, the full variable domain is KAGVTQTPRYLIKTRGQQVTLSCSPISGHRSVSWYQQTPGQGLQFLFEYFSETQRNKGNFPGRFSGRQFSNSRSEMNVSTLELGDSALYLCASSAGLSEAFFGQGTRLTVV.

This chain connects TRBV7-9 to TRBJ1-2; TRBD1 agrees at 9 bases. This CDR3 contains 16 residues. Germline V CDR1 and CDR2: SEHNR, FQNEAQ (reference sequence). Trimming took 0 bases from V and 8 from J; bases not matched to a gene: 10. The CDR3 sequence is CASSLAGTGLPYGYTF. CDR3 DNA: TGTGCCAGCAGCTTAGCGGGGACAGGGCTCCCCTACGGCTACACCTTC.

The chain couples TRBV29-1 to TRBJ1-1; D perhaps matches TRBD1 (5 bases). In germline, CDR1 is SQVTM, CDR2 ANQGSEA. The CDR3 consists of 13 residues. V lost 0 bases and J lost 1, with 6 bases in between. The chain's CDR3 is CSVEDRANTEAFF. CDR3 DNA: TGCAGCGTTGAAGACAGGGCGAACACTGAAGCTTTCTTT. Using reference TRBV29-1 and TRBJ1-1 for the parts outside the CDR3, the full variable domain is SAVISQKPSRDICQRGTSLTIQCQVDSQVTMMFWYRQQPGQSLTLIATANQGSEATYESGFVIDKFPISRPNLTFSTLTVSNMSPEDSSIYLCSVEDRANTEAFFGQGTRLTVV.

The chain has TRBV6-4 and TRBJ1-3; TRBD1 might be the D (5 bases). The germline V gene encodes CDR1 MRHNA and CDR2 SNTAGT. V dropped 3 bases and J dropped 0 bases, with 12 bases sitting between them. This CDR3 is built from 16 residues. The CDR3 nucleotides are TGTGCCAGCAGTGAGCAGGGTGCCCCCTCTGGAAACACCATATATTTT. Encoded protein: CASSEQGAPSGNTIYF.

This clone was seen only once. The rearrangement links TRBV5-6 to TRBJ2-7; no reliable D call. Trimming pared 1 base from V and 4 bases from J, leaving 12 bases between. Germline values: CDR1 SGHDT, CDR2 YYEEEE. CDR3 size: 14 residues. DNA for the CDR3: TGTGCCAGCAGCTTGCGAGGAATTGGGTACGAGCAGTACTTC. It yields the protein CASSLRGIGYEQYF. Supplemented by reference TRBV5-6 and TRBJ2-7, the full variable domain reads DAGVTQSPTHLIKTRGQQVTLRCSPKSGHDTVSWYQQALGQGPQFIFQYYEEEERQRGNFPDRFSGHQFPNYSSELNVNALLLGDSALYLCASSLRGIGYEQYFGPGTRLTVT.